This is a list of T cell receptor beta chains from one sample in a study of metastatic and nonmetastatic thyroid tumors. Via MiXCR, TCRdb re-called the PCR reads. The table records 12,000 or so clones, under 35% of them present only once. The sample was tumor tissue. The receptors shown here come from a female donor with papillary thyroid cancer or a benign thyroid nodule (not recorded which). Some clones in this sample may be carry-over from other donors' samples. Each CDR3 is given without its conserved first and last residue. Each record gives: V gene, J gene, CDR3 protein.

TRBV29-1	TRBJ1-2	SVLQVGGRSYGYT
TRBV9	TRBJ2-5	ASSVAEETQY
TRBV6-1	TRBJ1-2	ASTEWVRYNYGYT
TRBV11-3	TRBJ2-3	ASSPDREEADTQY
TRBV5-1	TRBJ2-1	ASSLVTSGYNEQF
TRBV28	TRBJ1-2	ASRKQGPYGYT
TRBV6-1	TRBJ1-2	ASRVPGPYGYT
TRBV20-1	TRBJ2-2	SAFLSSAGELF
TRBV6-2/TRBV6-3	TRBJ2-5	ASSQTSKETQY
TRBV7-8	TRBJ2-2	ASSLALQRPNTGELF
TRBV9	TRBJ1-6	ASSVGSSSYNSPLH
TRBV20-1	TRBJ2-2	SAPPPGTPGELF
TRBV28	TRBJ2-1	ASSTLAGESEQF
TRBV6-2/TRBV6-3	TRBJ2-5	ASSYGTGFGETQY
TRBV4-1	TRBJ2-1	ASSLRLMTSGEYNEQF
TRBV3-1	TRBJ2-7	ASSQTSGSPEQY
TRBV6-6	TRBJ1-1	ASSYSKGTGGSALNTEAF
TRBV12-3/TRBV12-4	TRBJ2-2	ASSLFSGELF
TRBV5-1	TRBJ2-1	ASSEGAEQF